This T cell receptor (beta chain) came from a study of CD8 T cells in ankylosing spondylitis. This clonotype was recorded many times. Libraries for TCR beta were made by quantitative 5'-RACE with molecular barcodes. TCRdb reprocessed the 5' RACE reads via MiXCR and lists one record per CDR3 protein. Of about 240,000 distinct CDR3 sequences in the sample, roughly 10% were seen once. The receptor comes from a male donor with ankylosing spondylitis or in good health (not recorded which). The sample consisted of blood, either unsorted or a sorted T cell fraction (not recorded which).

The CDR3: CASSRDGSDTQYF. Written as DNA, the CDR3 is TGTGCCAGCAGCCGGGACGGATCAGATACGCAGTATTTT. The chain couples TRBV7-8 to TRBJ2-3; D may correspond to TRBD1 or TRBD2 (5 bases each). The V and J ends lost 5 bases and 4 bases respectively, with 10 bases between them. CDR1 and CDR2 (germline): SGHVS, FQNEAQ. This CDR3 has 13 residues.